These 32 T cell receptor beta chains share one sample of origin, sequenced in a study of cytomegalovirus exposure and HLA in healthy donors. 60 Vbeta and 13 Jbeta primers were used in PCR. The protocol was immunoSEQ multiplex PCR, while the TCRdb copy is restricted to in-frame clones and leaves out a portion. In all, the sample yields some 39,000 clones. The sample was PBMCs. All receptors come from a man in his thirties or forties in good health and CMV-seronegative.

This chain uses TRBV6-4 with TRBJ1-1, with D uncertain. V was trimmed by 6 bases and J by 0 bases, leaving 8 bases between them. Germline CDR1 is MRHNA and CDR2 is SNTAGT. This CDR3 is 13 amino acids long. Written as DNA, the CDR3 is TGTGCCAGCAGGAGAGACATGAACACTGAAGCTTTCTTT. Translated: CASRRDMNTEAFF.

The CDR3 sequence is CASSLNAGSDEQYF. In nucleotides, the CDR3 is TGCGCCAGCAGCTTGAATGCAGGGTCCGACGAGCAGTACTTC. This chain links TRBV5-1 with TRBJ2-7; a weak D match, TRBD1 (5 bases). Germline lookup yields CDR1 SGHRS and CDR2 YFSETQ. This CDR3 is 14 amino acids long. The ends were cut back, 1 base at V and 5 bases at J, with 13 bases in the middle.

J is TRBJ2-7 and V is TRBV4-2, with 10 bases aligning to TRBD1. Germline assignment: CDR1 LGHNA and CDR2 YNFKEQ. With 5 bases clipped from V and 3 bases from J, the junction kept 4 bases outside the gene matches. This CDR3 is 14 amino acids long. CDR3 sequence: CASSSRDRGYEQYF. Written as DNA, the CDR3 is TGTGCCAGCAGCTCCCGGGACAGGGGCTACGAGCAGTACTTC.

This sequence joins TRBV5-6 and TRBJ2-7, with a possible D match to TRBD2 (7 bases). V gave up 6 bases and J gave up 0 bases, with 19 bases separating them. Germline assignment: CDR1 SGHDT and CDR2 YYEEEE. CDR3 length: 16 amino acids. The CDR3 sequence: CASKGGPGHPSYEQYF. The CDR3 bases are TGTGCCAGCAAGGGGGGGCCGGGACATCCCTCCTACGAGCAGTACTTC.

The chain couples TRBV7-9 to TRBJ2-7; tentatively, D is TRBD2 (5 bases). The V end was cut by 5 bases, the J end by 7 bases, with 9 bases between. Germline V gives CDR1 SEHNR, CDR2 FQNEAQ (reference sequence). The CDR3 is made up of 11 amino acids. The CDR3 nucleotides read TGTGCCAGCAGCGCCCGGGGTGAGCAGTACTTC. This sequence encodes CASSARGEQYF.

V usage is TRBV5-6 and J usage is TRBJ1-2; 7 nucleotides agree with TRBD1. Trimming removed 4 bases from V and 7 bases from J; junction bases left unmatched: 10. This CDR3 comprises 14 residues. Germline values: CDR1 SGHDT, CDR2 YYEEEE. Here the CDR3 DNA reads TGTGCCAGCAGCGCGGACAGGCGCCTGGCTGGCTACACCTTC. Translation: CASSADRRLAGYTF.

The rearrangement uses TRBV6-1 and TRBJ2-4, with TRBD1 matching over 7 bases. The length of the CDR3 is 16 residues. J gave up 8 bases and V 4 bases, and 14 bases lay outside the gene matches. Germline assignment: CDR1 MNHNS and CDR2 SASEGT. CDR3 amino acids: CASSVRGQASGDIQYF. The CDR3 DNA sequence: TGTGCCAGCAGTGTTCGCGGACAGGCCTCCGGGGACATTCAGTACTTC.

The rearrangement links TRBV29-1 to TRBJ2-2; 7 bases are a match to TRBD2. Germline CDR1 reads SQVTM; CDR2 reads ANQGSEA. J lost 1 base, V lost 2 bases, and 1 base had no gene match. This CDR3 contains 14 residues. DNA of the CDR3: TGCAGCGTTGAACGGGGGGTGAACACCGGGGAGCTGTTTTTT. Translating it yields CSVERGVNTGELFF.

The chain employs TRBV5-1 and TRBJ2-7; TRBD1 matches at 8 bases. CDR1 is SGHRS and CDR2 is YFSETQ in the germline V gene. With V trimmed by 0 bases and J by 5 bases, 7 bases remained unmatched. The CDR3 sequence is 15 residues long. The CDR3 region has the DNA TGCGCCAGCAGCTTGGTCCGGACAGGGCTCAACGAGCAGTACTTC. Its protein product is CASSLVRTGLNEQYF.

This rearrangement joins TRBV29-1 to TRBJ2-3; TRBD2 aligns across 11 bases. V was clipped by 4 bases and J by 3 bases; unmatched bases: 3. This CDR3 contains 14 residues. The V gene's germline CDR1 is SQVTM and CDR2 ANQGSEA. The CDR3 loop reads CSVVRTSGTDTQYF. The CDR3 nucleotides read TGCAGCGTTGTTCGGACTAGCGGGACAGATACGCAGTATTTT.

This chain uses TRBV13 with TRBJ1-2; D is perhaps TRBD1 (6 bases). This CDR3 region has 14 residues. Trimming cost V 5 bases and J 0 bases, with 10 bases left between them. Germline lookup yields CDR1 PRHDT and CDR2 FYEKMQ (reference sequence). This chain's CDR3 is CASSGGQSNYGYTF. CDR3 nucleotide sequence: TGTGCCAGCAGCGGAGGACAGTCTAACTATGGCTACACCTTC.

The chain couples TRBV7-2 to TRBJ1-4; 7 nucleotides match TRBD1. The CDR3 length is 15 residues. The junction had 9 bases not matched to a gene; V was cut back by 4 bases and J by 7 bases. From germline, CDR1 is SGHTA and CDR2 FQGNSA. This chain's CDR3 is CASSSTGIRGEKLFF. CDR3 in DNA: TGTGCCAGCAGCTCGACAGGGATAAGGGGTGAAAAACTGTTTTTT.

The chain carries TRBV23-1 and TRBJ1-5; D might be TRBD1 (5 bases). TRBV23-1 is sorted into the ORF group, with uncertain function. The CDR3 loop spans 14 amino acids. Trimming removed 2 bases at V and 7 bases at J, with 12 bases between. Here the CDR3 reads CASSQGSQGQPQHF. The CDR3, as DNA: TGCGCCAGCAGTCAAGGCAGTCAGGGACAGCCCCAGCATTTT.

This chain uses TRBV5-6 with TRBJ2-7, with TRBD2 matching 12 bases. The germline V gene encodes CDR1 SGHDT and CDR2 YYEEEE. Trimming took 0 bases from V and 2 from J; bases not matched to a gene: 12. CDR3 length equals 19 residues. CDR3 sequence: CASSLVFRTSGDRPYEQYF. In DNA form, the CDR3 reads TGTGCCAGCAGCTTGGTTTTTAGGACTAGCGGGGACCGACCCTACGAGCAGTACTTC.

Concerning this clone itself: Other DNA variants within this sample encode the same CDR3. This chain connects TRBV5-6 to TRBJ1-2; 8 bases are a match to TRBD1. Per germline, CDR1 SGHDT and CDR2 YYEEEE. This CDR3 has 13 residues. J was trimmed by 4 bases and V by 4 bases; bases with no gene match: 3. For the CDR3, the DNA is TGTGCCAGCAGCCCCGACAGGGGCTATGGCTACACCTTC. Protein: CASSPDRGYGYTF.

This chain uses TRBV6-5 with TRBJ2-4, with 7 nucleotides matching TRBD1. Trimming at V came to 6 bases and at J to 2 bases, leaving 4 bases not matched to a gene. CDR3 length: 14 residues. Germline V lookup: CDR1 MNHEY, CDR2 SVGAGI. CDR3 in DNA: TGTGCCAGCAGCAAGACAGGGTCCAAAAACATTCAGTACTTC. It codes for CASSKTGSKNIQYF.

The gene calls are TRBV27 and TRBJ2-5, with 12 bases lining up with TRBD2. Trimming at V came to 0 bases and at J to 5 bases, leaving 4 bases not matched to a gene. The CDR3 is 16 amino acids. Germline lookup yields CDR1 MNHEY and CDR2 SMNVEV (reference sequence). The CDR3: CASSLSLAGGPETQYF. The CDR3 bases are TGTGCCAGCAGTTTATCCCTAGCGGGAGGGCCTGAGACCCAGTACTTC.

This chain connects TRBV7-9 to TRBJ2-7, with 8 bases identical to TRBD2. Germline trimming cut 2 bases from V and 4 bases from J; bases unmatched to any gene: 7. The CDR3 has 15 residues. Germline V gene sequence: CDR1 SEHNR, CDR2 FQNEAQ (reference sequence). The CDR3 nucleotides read TGTGCCAGCAGCTTATCCGGGGGGGCCAGTTACGAGCAGTACTTC. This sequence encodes CASSLSGGASYEQYF. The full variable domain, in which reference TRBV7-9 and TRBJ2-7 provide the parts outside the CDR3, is DTGVSQNPRHKITKRGQNVTFRCDPISEHNRLYWYRQTLGQGPEFLTYFQNEAQLEKSRLLSDRFSAERPKGSFSTLEIQRTEQGDSAMYLCASSLSGGASYEQYFGPGTRLTVT.

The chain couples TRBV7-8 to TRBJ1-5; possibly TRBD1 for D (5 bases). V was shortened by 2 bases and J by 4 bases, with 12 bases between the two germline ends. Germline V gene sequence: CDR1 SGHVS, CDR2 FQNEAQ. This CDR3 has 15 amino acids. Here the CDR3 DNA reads TGTGCCAGCAGCTTATTCAGGGCCCGAAATCAGCCCCAGCATTTT. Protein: CASSLFRARNQPQHF.

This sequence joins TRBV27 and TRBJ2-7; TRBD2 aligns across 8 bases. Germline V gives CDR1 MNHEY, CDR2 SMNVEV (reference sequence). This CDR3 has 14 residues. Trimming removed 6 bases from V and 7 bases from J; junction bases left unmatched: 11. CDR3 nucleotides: TGTGCCAGCAGCGGACTAGCCGCCGGGGGGGAGCAGTACTTC. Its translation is CASSGLAAGGEQYF.

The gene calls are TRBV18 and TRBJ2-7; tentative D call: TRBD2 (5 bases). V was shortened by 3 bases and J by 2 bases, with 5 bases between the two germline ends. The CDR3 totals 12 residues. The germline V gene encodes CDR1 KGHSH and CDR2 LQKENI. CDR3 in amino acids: CASSPGAYEQYF. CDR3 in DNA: TGTGCCAGCTCACCGGGAGCCTACGAGCAGTACTTC.

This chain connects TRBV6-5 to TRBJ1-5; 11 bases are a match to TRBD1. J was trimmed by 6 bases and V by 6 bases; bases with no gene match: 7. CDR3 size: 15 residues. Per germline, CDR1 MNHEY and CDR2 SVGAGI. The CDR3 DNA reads TGTGCCAGCAGAGCCGGGACAGGGGGATTTCAGCCCCAGCATTTT. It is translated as CASRAGTGGFQPQHF.

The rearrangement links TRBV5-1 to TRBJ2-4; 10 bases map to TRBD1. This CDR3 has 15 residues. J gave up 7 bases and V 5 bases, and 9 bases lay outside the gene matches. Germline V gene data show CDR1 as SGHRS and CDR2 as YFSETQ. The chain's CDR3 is CASSRGGQGENIQYF. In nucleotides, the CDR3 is TGCGCCAGCAGTAGGGGAGGACAGGGGGAGAACATTCAGTACTTC.

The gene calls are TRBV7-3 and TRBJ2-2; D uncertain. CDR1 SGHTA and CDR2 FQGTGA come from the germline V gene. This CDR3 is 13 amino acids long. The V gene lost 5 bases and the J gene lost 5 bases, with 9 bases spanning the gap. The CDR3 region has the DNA TGTGCCAGCAGCGAAATTCGGACCGGGGAGCTGTTTTTT. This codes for CASSEIRTGELFF.

As DNA, the CDR3 is TGCGCCAGCAGCATCAGACAGGCCACCTACGAGCAGTACTTC. Translating gives CASSIRQATYEQYF. The gene calls are TRBV5-1 and TRBJ2-7; D might be TRBD1 (6 bases). Trimming took 4 bases from V and 2 from J, leaving 13 bases between them. Looked up from germline, CDR1 is SGHRS and CDR2 is YFSETQ. This CDR3 is 14 amino acids long.

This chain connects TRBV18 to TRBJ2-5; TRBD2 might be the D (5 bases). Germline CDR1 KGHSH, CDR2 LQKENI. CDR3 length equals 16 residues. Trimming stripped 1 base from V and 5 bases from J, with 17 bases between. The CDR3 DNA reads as TGTGCCAGCTCACCACGTCAGAGGGCGCGCCCGGAGACCCAGTACTTC. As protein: CASSPRQRARPETQYF. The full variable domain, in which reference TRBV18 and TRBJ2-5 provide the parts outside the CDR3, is NAGVMQNPRHLVRRRGQEARLRCSPMKGHSHVYWYRQLPEEGLKFMVYLQKENIIDESGMPKERFSAEFPKEGPSILRIQQVVRGDSAAYFCASSPRQRARPETQYFGPGTRLLVL.

This CDR3 reads CATDGTSTDTQYF. CDR3 sequence (DNA): TGTGCCACTGACGGGACTTCCACAGATACGCAGTATTTT. The V gene is TRBV6-8, the J gene TRBJ2-3, with D perhaps TRBD2 (6 bases). This CDR3 contains 13 residues. Trimming shortened V by 10 bases and J by 2 bases, and 13 bases separated the two germline ends. The germline V gene encodes CDR1 MNHGY and CDR2 SAAAGT.

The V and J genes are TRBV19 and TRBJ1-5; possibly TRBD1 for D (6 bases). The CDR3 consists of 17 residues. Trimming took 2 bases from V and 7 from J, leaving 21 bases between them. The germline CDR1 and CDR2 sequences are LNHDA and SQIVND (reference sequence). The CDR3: CASSIRIQGKGKQPQHF. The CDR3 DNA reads TGTGCCAGTAGTATAAGAATACAGGGTAAAGGTAAACAGCCCCAGCATTTT.

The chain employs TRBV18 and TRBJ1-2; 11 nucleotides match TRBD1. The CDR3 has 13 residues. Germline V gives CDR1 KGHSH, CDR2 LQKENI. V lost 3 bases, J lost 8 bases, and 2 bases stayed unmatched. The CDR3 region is CASSPDRGQGYTF. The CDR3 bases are TGTGCCAGCTCACCGGACAGGGGGCAGGGCTACACCTTC.

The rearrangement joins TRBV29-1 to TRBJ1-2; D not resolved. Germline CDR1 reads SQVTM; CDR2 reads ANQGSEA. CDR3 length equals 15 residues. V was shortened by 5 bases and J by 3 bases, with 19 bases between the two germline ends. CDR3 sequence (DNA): TGCAGCGTTTCCTTCATTGGCGGGCTTCACTATGGCTACACCTTC. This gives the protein CSVSFIGGLHYGYTF.

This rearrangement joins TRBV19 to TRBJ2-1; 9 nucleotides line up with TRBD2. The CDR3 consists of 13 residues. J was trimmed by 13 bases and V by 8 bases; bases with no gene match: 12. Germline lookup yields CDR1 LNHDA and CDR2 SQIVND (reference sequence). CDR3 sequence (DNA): TGTGCCAGTTCCAAAATCGGCGGGAGGGCCCAGTTCTTC. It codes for CASSKIGGRAQFF.

The CDR3 nucleotides are TGCAGCGTTGTGACCTGGGGACTAGCGGGGGGAACGAGAGCCGGGGAGCTGTTTTTT. This encodes CSVVTWGLAGGTRAGELFF. The chain joins TRBV29-1 to TRBJ2-2, with 15 positions matching TRBD2. This CDR3 is 19 amino acids long. The germline V gene encodes CDR1 SQVTM and CDR2 ANQGSEA. The ends lost 4 bases at V and 6 bases at J; junction bases unmatched: 15.